This T cell receptor beta chain appears in the sequencing data of a study of T cell responses to AZD1222 COVID-19 vaccine. Findings and caveats of the study: At baseline, just a handful of AZD1222 recipients tested seropositive. Close to half of spike-specific TCRs reportedly recognize unmutated variant regions.

CDR3 length: 12 amino acids. CDR1 is SQVTM, CDR2 ANQGSEA, per germline. Between the trimmed V and J ends, which lost 6 bases and 4 bases, there was a span of 12 bases. Sequenced by immunoSEQ multiplex PCR; TCRdb stores in-frame clones only, minus some. The sample holds fewer than 200,000 clones, around 90% seen once. About this clone itself: Its antigen is not known.

This TCR was sampled from an adult in good health. The sample in question was peripheral blood, obtained on day 0 of MenACWY control vaccination. The V call is TRBV29-1, the J call TRBJ1-2; D possibly corresponds to TRBD1 (5 bases). The CDR3 region is CSVGDSFYGYTF. The CDR3 DNA reads TGCAGCGTCGGCGACAGTTTCTATGGCTACACCTTC.